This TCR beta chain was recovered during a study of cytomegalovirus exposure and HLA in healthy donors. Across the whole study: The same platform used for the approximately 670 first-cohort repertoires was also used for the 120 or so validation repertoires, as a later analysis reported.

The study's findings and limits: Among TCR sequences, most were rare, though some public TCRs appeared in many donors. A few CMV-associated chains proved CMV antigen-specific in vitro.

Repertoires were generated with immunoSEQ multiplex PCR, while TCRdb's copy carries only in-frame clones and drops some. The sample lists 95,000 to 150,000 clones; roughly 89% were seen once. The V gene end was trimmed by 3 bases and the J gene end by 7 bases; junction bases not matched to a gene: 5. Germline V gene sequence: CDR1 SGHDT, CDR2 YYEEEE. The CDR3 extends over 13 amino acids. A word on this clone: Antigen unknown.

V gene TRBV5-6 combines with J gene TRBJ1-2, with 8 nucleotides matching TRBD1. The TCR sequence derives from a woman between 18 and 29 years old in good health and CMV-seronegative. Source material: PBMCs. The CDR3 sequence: CASSSGTGGGYTF. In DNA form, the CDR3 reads TGTGCCAGCAGCTCCGGGACAGGAGGTGGCTACACCTTC. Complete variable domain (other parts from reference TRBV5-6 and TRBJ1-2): DAGVTQSPTHLIKTRGQQVTLRCSPKSGHDTVSWYQQALGQGPQFIFQYYEEEERQRGNFPDRFSGHQFPNYSSELNVNALLLGDSALYLCASSSGTGGGYTFGSGTRLTVV.